Each of the 19 T cell receptor beta chains below was sequenced from the same sample in a study of T cell repertoires in cytomegalovirus infection. One entry per CDR3 protein, called by TCRdb with MiXCR from the reads. The sample shows around 800,000 distinct CDR3 sequences, 30% to 35% of them seen only once. Antigens for these TCRs are unknown. Here the sequenced sample was cultured CD8+ T cells from PBMCs, taken from culture after CMV antigen stimulation. Receptors were obtained from a human donor in good health (CMV status not recorded). Some clones in this sample may be carry-over from other donors' samples.

In its sample, this clonotype was seen a few times. This chain uses TRBV4-3 with TRBJ1-3; no reliable D call. Trimming stripped 0 bases from V and 1 base from J, with 7 bases between. Germline V gene data show CDR1 as LGHNA and CDR2 as YSLEER. The CDR3 covers 15 residues. The CDR3 region has the DNA TGCGCCAGCAGCCAAGATGAGGTTTCTGGAAACACCATATATTTT. It encodes CASSQDEVSGNTIYF.

This chain connects TRBV20-1 to TRBJ2-1; D might be TRBD2 (6 bases). This CDR3 is built from 16 residues. Germline loops: CDR1 DFQATT, CDR2 SNEGSKA (reference sequence). With 6 bases removed from V and 0 bases from J, the gap between germline ends came to 18 bases. CDR3 amino acids: CSARVRGGDSYNEQFF. The DNA of the CDR3 is TGCAGTGCCAGGGTGCGGGGCGGGGACTCCTACAATGAGCAGTTCTTC.

About this clonotype itself: A much larger clone lies a single base off, so this may be a read error. The chain uses TRBV7-2 and TRBJ1-1; D gene unclear. The CDR3 length is 14 residues. V lost 1 base to trimming and J lost 5 bases, with 11 bases between them. Germline V gene data show CDR1 as SGHTA and CDR2 as FQGNSA. The CDR3: CTSSLVPTGTEAFF. DNA of the CDR3: TGTACCAGCAGCTTAGTTCCTACGGGGACTGAAGCTTTCTTT.

The DNA of the CDR3 is TGTGCCAGCAGCTTGGCCCCCGGGGTCTATACCGGGGAGCTGTTTTTT. Its protein product is CASSLAPGVYTGELFF. V is TRBV5-6 and J is TRBJ2-2, with TRBD2 as a possible D gene (5 bases). From germline, CDR1 is SGHDT and CDR2 YYEEEE. CDR3 length: 16 residues. V was clipped by 0 bases and J by 5 bases, with 14 bases between them.

This sequence joins TRBV20-1 and TRBJ2-1; tentative D call: TRBD2 (6 bases). With 6 bases removed from V and 0 bases from J, the gap between germline ends came to 18 bases. The CDR3 covers 16 residues. Per germline, CDR1 DFQATT and CDR2 SNEGSKA (reference sequence). The CDR3 nucleotides read TGCAGTGCCTCTGGGGAGGACCAACGCTCCTACAATGAGCAGTTCTTC. The encoded protein is CSASGEDQRSYNEQFF.

The V and J genes are TRBV27 and TRBJ1-5, with D possibly being TRBD1 (6 bases). The CDR3 totals 16 residues. Germline assignment: CDR1 MNHEY and CDR2 SMNVEV (reference sequence). Trimming took 5 bases from V and 1 from J, leaving 15 bases between them. For the CDR3, the DNA is TGTGCCAGCAGTACCTCAGCAGGGGAGAGCAATCAGCCCCAGCATTTT. Protein product: CASSTSAGESNQPQHF.

This clonotype has just a few counts. The rearrangement uses TRBV12-3 or TRBV12-4 and TRBJ2-6; D remains ambiguous. The CDR3 has 15 amino acids. The V gene lost 8 bases and the J gene lost 2 bases, with 13 bases spanning the gap. DNA for the CDR3: TGTGCCAGCTCAGTTTATGGGCCTGGGGCCAACGTCCTGACTTTC. This gives the protein CASSVYGPGANVLTF.

The sample holds many counts of this clonotype. The genes are TRBV6-2 or TRBV6-3 and TRBJ2-5, with D hard to call. Trimming shortened V by 2 bases and J by 5 bases, and 12 bases separated the two germline ends. Germline V lookup: CDR1 MNHEY, CDR2 SVGEGT. This CDR3 region has 14 residues. As DNA, the CDR3 is TGTGCCAGCAGTTACGTCGCTATCCGGGAGACCCAGTACTTC. Amino acids: CASSYVAIRETQYF.

The V and J genes are TRBV25-1 and TRBJ2-1; 9 positions agree with TRBD2. The germline V gene has CDR1 MGHDK and CDR2 SYGVNS. Trimming at V came to 1 base and at J to 8 bases, leaving 15 bases not matched to a gene. This CDR3 spans 18 amino acids. CDR3 sequence reads: CASSEWFGGGASVDEQFF. The CDR3 DNA follows: TGTGCCAGCAGTGAATGGTTTGGCGGGGGGGCTTCGGTGGATGAGCAGTTCTTC.

J is TRBJ2-5 and V is TRBV25-1; 9 positions agree with TRBD1. The CDR3 runs 15 residues. V gave up 4 bases and J gave up 4 bases; unmatched junction bases: 7. Germline V lookup: CDR1 MGHDK, CDR2 SYGVNS. The CDR3 is CASSATGQGGETQYF. CDR3 coding DNA: TGTGCCAGCAGTGCTACGGGACAGGGAGGAGAGACCCAGTACTTC.

This rearrangement joins TRBV7-9 to TRBJ2-5, with 9 bases lining up with TRBD1. CDR1 is SEHNR and CDR2 is FQNEAQ in the germline V gene (reference sequence). CDR3 size: 16 residues. Losses at the gene ends were 2 bases for V and 1 base for J; bases not matched to a gene: 5. The CDR3 DNA reads as TGTGCCAGCAGCTTAATGGACAGGGGAATCCAAGAGACCCAGTACTTC. It translates to CASSLMDRGIQETQYF.

Only a few counts were recorded for this clonotype. The chain has TRBV27 and TRBJ1-2; D not resolved. CDR1 MNHEY and CDR2 SMNVEV come from the germline V gene (reference sequence). The CDR3 runs to 12 residues. V lost 6 bases to trimming and J lost 6 bases, with 11 bases between them. The CDR3: CASRGPMNGYTF. CDR3 coding DNA: TGTGCCAGCAGGGGCCCGATGAATGGCTACACCTTC.

V is TRBV10-3 and J is TRBJ1-2, with no clear D. CDR1 is ENHRY and CDR2 is SYGVKD in the germline V gene. V was clipped by 0 bases and J by 1 base, with 15 bases between them. The CDR3 length is 17 residues. CDR3 nucleotide sequence: TGTGCCATCAGTGAGTCGAAAAGGCAGGCAGATAACTATGGCTACACCTTC. Encoded protein: CAISESKRQADNYGYTF.

The chain couples TRBV28 to TRBJ1-5; weak D call: TRBD1 (5 bases). CDR1 MDHEN and CDR2 SYDVKM come from the germline V gene. This CDR3 comprises 14 residues. V shed 5 bases and J shed 6 bases, with 14 bases lying between them. In nucleotides, the CDR3 is TGTGCCAGCAGTCCGGACTGGGGCGGTCAGCCCCAGCATTTT. Translated: CASSPDWGGQPQHF.

This clonotype showed up just a few times. The chain carries TRBV28 and TRBJ2-1, with TRBD2 as a possible D gene (6 bases). CDR1 and CDR2 from the germline V gene are MDHEN and SYDVKM. The CDR3 extends over 13 amino acids. Trimming took off 5 bases at V and 10 bases at J, with 15 bases between the two ends. In DNA, the CDR3 is TGTGCCAGCAGTCTCCCGGGGGACCGAGAGCAGTTCTTC. Translated: CASSLPGDREQFF.

This chain joins TRBV9 and TRBJ2-1; 8 bases fit TRBD2. CDR1 SGDLS and CDR2 YYNGEE come from the germline V gene. The junction had 6 bases not matched to a gene; V was cut back by 3 bases and J by 4 bases. The CDR3 consists of 15 residues. This chain's CDR3 is CASSGTSQTYNEQFF. The CDR3 DNA sequence: TGTGCCAGCAGCGGGACTAGCCAAACTTACAATGAGCAGTTCTTC. The full variable domain, in which reference TRBV9 and TRBJ2-1 provide the parts outside the CDR3, is DSGVTQTPKHLITATGQRVTLRCSPRSGDLSVYWYQQSLDQGLQFLIQYYNGEERAKGNILERFSAQQFPDLHSELNLSSLELGDSALYFCASSGTSQTYNEQFFGPGTRLTVL.

This clonotype has a handful of counts. The V call is TRBV11-2, the J call TRBJ2-5; D might be TRBD2 (5 bases). Germline V lookup: CDR1 SGHAT, CDR2 FQNNGV. V was clipped by 5 bases and J by 2 bases, with 15 bases between them. The length of the CDR3 is 15 residues. Here the CDR3 reads CASSPWYDYQETQYF. CDR3 DNA sequence: TGTGCCAGCAGCCCGTGGTACGACTATCAAGAGACCCAGTACTTC.

This clonotype was seen a handful of times. The chain is built from TRBV19 and TRBJ2-3; 10 bases line up with TRBD1. Unmatched junction bases numbered 8, after V lost 4 bases and J lost 4 bases. The CDR3 covers 16 residues. Germline V gene sequence: CDR1 LNHDA, CDR2 SQIVND (reference sequence). DNA of the CDR3: TGTGCCAGTAGTACCTTCCGGGACAGGGGTCCAGATACGCAGTATTTT. This encodes CASSTFRDRGPDTQYF.

The chain is built from TRBV4-1 and TRBJ1-1; D ambiguous. Germline CDR1 MGHRA, CDR2 YSYEKL. The CDR3 runs 15 residues. Trimming removed 1 base from V and 8 bases from J, with 17 bases in between. The CDR3 sequence is CASSQGTDRLMEAFF. CDR3 coding DNA: TGCGCCAGCAGCCAAGGGACGGATCGACTTATGGAAGCTTTCTTT.